This T cell receptor beta chain was sequenced in a study of T cell repertoires in cytomegalovirus infection. About the research overall: Used in the study were CMV epitopes, some recently identified and HLA-C-restricted, others well-studied and HLA-B-restricted. In public TCR beta signatures, there were indications of both CMV infection and matching HLA type. Broader study findings: HLA-C-restricted CMV-specific TCR beta clonotypes prevailed in the ex vivo response. Cumulative frequency of public TCR beta families picked out carriers of CMV plus the relevant HLA.

This clonotype was seen ten or more times. Its antigen is unknown. CDR3 length: 13 residues. Germline lookup yields CDR1 SEHNR and CDR2 FQNEAQ (reference sequence). V was shortened by 6 bases and J by 2 bases, with 10 bases between the two germline ends. TCRdb ran MiXCR on the reads and lists one entry per CDR3 protein. Of 750,000 to 900,000 distinct CDR3 sequences in the sample, 25% to 30% were seen once. The sample in question was cultured CD8+ T cells from PBMCs, obtained from culture after CMV antigen stimulation. The clonotype originates from a human donor in good health (CMV status not recorded). Some clones in this sample may be carry-over from other donors' samples. The chain has TRBV7-9 and TRBJ1-1, with D unresolved. The CDR3 loop reads CASRQTLNTEAFF. The CDR3 coding sequence is TGTGCCAGCAGACAGACCTTAAACACTGAAGCTTTCTTT.